The 32 T cell receptor beta chains in this list originate from one sample, sequenced in a study of control samples from healthy donors and cancer patients. Some clones are missing from TCRdb's copy, which holds only in-frame ones; the method was immunoSEQ multiplex PCR. The repertoire holds about 160,000 clones, with 93% as singletons. Sequenced sample: blood. Receptors were obtained from a woman aged 60-75 years in good health.

This chain links TRBV19 with TRBJ1-4; D call uncertain. V was pared by 3 bases and J by 0 bases, with 8 bases between. Germline V gene lookup returns CDR1 LNHDA and CDR2 SQIVND (reference sequence). The CDR3 is made up of 15 amino acids. The chain's CDR3 is CASSIRPATNEKLFF. The CDR3 DNA reads TGTGCCAGTAGTATTAGACCCGCAACTAATGAAAAACTGTTTTTT.

This chain links TRBV27 with TRBJ1-1, with D unresolved. The germline V gene has CDR1 MNHEY and CDR2 SMNVEV (reference sequence). This CDR3 has 14 residues. Trimming shortened V by 4 bases and J by 2 bases, and 11 bases separated the two germline ends. The CDR3 region has the DNA TGTGCCAGCAGTTACGACCGGTACAACACTGAAGCTTTCTTT. This gives the protein CASSYDRYNTEAFF.

This chain joins TRBV10-3 and TRBJ2-5; the D is unclear. Germline V gene data show CDR1 as ENHRY and CDR2 as SYGVKD. CDR3 size: 14 residues. Trimming removed 3 bases from V and 0 bases from J, with 8 bases in between. CDR3: CAISDRHYQETQYF. CDR3 nucleotide sequence: TGTGCCATCAGTGACAGGCACTACCAAGAGACCCAGTACTTC.

The chain is built from TRBV7-8 and TRBJ1-4; 7 nucleotides agree with TRBD1. Germline V lookup: CDR1 SGHVS, CDR2 FQNEAQ. The CDR3 is 15 residues long. Germline trimming cut 0 bases from V and 8 bases from J; bases unmatched to any gene: 6. Written as DNA, the CDR3 is TGTGCCAGCAGCTTAGCCCGGGACAGACTCGAAAAACTGTTTTTT. Its translation: CASSLARDRLEKLFF. Using reference TRBV7-8 and TRBJ1-4 for the parts outside the CDR3, the full variable domain is GAGVSQSPRYKVAKRGQDVALRCDPISGHVSLFWYQQALGQGPEFLTYFQNEAQLDKSGLPSDRFFAERPEGSVSTLKIQRTQQEDSAVYLCASSLARDRLEKLFFGSGTQLSVL.

This clone was observed once. The rearrangement links TRBV24-1 to TRBJ1-4; D call uncertain. CDR3 length equals 13 residues. Trimming pared 5 bases from V and 3 bases from J, leaving 6 bases between. CDR1 and CDR2 from the germline V gene are KGHDR and SFDVKD. The DNA of the CDR3 is TGTGCCACCAGTGCTGGGGCTAATGAAAAACTGTTTTTT. Translation: CATSAGANEKLFF.

The chain uses TRBV4-1 and TRBJ2-7; 10 positions match TRBD1. The CDR3 runs 17 residues. V shed 0 bases and J 4 bases; nucleotides not matched to a gene: 9. The germline V gene has CDR1 MGHRA and CDR2 YSYEKL. CDR3 DNA: TGCGCCAGCAGCCAAGAGGATACCGGGACAGGGGCTTACGAGCAGTACTTC. This sequence encodes CASSQEDTGTGAYEQYF.

CDR3 amino acids: CAISTGAGVNVYGYTF. Written as DNA, the CDR3 is TGTGCCATCAGTACCGGGGCAGGAGTTAACGTCTATGGCTACACCTTC. V gene TRBV10-3 combines with J gene TRBJ1-2; perhaps TRBD1 as D (5 bases). The V end was cut by 5 bases, the J end by 4 bases, with 20 bases between. Germline assignment: CDR1 ENHRY and CDR2 SYGVKD. This CDR3 contains 16 residues.

This clone was observed a single time. The chain uses TRBV15 and TRBJ2-7; 10 nucleotides align to TRBD1. The CDR3 length is 15 residues. The germline V gene has CDR1 LNHNV and CDR2 YYDKDF (reference sequence). J lost 2 bases, V lost 3 bases, and 4 bases had no gene match. The CDR3 protein is CATSSWTGGTYEQYF. Written as DNA, the CDR3 is TGTGCCACCAGCAGTTGGACAGGGGGTACCTACGAGCAGTACTTC. The whole variable domain, filled in from reference TRBV15 and TRBJ2-7, reads DAMVIQNPRYQVTQFGKPVTLSCSQTLNHNVMYWYQQKSSQAPKLLFHYYDKDFNNEADTPDNFQSRRPNTSFCFLDIRSPGLGDTAMYLCATSSWTGGTYEQYFGPGTRLTVT.

V and J are TRBV18 and TRBJ1-5; TRBD1 matches at 8 bases. The germline CDR1 and CDR2 sequences are KGHSH and LQKENI. J gave up 3 bases and V 1 base, and 5 bases lay outside the gene matches. The CDR3 is 16 residues long. The DNA of the CDR3 is TGTGCCAGCTCACCACAGAGGACAGGGAACAATCAGCCCCAGCATTTT. Translated, it gives CASSPQRTGNNQPQHF.

V is TRBV6-5 and J is TRBJ1-4, with D hard to call. This CDR3 region has 14 residues. V dropped 6 bases and J dropped 5 bases, with 13 bases sitting between them. Germline V gives CDR1 MNHEY, CDR2 SVGAGI. In DNA form, the CDR3 reads TGTGCCAGCAGATTTGGGGTATCGAATGAAAAACTGTTTTTT. This sequence encodes CASRFGVSNEKLFF.

The chain links TRBV10-3 to TRBJ1-5; no reliable D call. V was cut by 2 bases and J by 2 bases, with 16 bases left in between. Germline-derived CDR1 and CDR2 are ENHRY and SYGVKD. This CDR3 has 17 amino acids. The CDR3 here is CAISETVLGLRNQPQHF. In nucleotides, the CDR3 is TGTGCCATCAGTGAGACAGTCCTCGGGTTGCGCAATCAGCCCCAGCATTTT.

V gene TRBV2 combines with J gene TRBJ1-3; the match to TRBD1 covers 9 bases. The CDR3 has 14 amino acids. Trimming took 4 bases from V and 6 from J; bases not matched to a gene: 4. Germline CDR1 reads SNHLY; CDR2 reads FYNNEI. The CDR3 DNA reads TGTGCCAGCAGTGCGGGACAGGGAGCAAACACCATATATTTT. This gives the protein CASSAGQGANTIYF. Using reference TRBV2 and TRBJ1-3 for the parts outside the CDR3, the full variable domain is EPEVTQTPSHQVTQMGQEVILRCVPISNHLYFYWYRQILGQKVEFLVSFYNNEISEKSEIFDDQFSVERPDGSNFTLKIRSTKLEDSAMYFCASSAGQGANTIYFGEGSWLTVV.

V usage is TRBV21-1 and J usage is TRBJ1-5. TRBV21-1 is a recognized pseudogene. This CDR3 region has 13 residues. CDR3 protein: CASSKPLLGPQHF. The CDR3 DNA sequence: TGTGCCAGCAGCAAGCCCCTACTAGGCCCCCAGCATTTT.

This sequence joins TRBV12-3 or TRBV12-4 and TRBJ1-1; TRBD1 matches at 8 bases. With V trimmed by 9 bases and J by 3 bases, 6 bases remained unmatched. This CDR3 has 13 residues. CDR3 sequence: CASHDRGDTEAFF. CDR3 sequence (DNA): TGTGCCAGTCACGACAGGGGAGACACTGAAGCTTTCTTT.

This chain links TRBV4-3 with TRBJ1-3; D ambiguous. The CDR3 runs to 15 residues. CDR1 is LGHNA, CDR2 YSLEER, per germline. Trimming took off 4 bases at V and 1 base at J, with 11 bases between the two ends. The CDR3 reads CASSPWRVSGNTIYF. In DNA, the CDR3 is TGCGCCAGCAGCCCTTGGAGGGTGTCTGGAAACACCATATATTTT.

This clone appeared a single time. J is TRBJ2-5 and V is TRBV5-6; TRBD2 might be the D (5 bases). Trimming removed 2 bases from V and 5 bases from J, with 22 bases in between. The CDR3 sequence is 17 residues long. The germline V gene encodes CDR1 SGHDT and CDR2 YYEEEE. The CDR3 bases are TGTGCCAGCAGCTTTGGTGTTAGGGCGGGCCCAAGGGAGACCCAGTACTTC. It yields the protein CASSFGVRAGPRETQYF.

DNA for the CDR3: TGTGCCAGCTCGGACAGGGTGAGCACAGATACGCAGTATTTT. It translates to CASSDRVSTDTQYF. This chain uses TRBV18 with TRBJ2-3; 8 nucleotides match TRBD1. The CDR3 covers 14 residues. Trimming removed 6 bases from V and 0 bases from J; junction bases left unmatched: 2. Germline V lookup: CDR1 KGHSH, CDR2 LQKENI.

V and J are TRBV7-2 and TRBJ1-2; possible D gene TRBD1, 6 bases. The V gene's germline CDR1 is SGHTA and CDR2 FQGNSA. V shed 0 bases and J shed 8 bases, with 13 bases lying between them. This CDR3 contains 14 residues. The CDR3 loop is CASSLAQGPWGYTF. CDR3 in DNA: TGTGCCAGCAGCTTAGCGCAGGGGCCGTGGGGCTACACCTTC.

The rearrangement joins TRBV6-4 to TRBJ1-4; a weak D match, TRBD1 (6 bases). The CDR3 length is 19 residues. V was clipped by 5 bases and J by 4 bases, with 26 bases between them. CDR1 MRHNA and CDR2 SNTAGT come from the germline V gene. The CDR3 DNA reads TGTGCCAGCAGTCCTCAGGGCAGGGGAGTCAGCAGCAGTAATGAAAAACTGTTTTTT. It is translated as CASSPQGRGVSSSNEKLFF.

The V call is TRBV21-1, the J call TRBJ2-3. TRBV21-1 corresponds to a pseudogene. The CDR3 is 14 residues long. The CDR3 region is CASSRRSKGDTQYF. The CDR3 nucleotides read TGTGCCAGCAGCCGACGCAGTAAGGGAGATACGCAGTATTTT.

DNA for the CDR3: TGTGCCAGCAGCTTAGGGGGCTTTTCCTACGAGCAGTACTTC. Its translation: CASSLGGFSYEQYF. The chain couples TRBV7-9 to TRBJ2-7; D is possibly TRBD1 (5 bases). Germline V gene lookup returns CDR1 SEHNR and CDR2 FQNEAQ (reference sequence). Trimming took 1 base from V and 1 from J, leaving 8 bases between them. This CDR3 comprises 14 residues.

The J gene is TRBJ1-1, the V gene TRBV4-3, with a weak D call TRBD1 (6 bases). The V end was cut by 0 bases, the J end by 1 base, with 12 bases between. The germline V gene has CDR1 LGHNA and CDR2 YSLEER. The CDR3 is 16 amino acids. Here the CDR3 reads CASSQELRGANTEAFF. In DNA, the CDR3 is TGCGCCAGCAGCCAAGAGTTGAGGGGGGCGAACACTGAAGCTTTCTTT.

This clone was detected once. This chain uses TRBV5-4 with TRBJ2-7; D assignment may be TRBD1 or TRBD2 (5 bases each). CDR1 and CDR2 (germline): SGHNT, YYREEE (reference sequence). V lost 0 bases and J 4 bases, leaving 17 bases between the germline ends. There are 16 residues in the CDR3. In nucleotides, the CDR3 is TGTGCCAGCAGCTTGGGAGGGGCCAGTCTCTTTTACGAGCAGTACTTC. Its translation is CASSLGGASLFYEQYF.

The V and J genes are TRBV19 and TRBJ1-5; D gene ambiguous. V was shortened by 5 bases and J by 4 bases, with 12 bases between the two germline ends. Per germline, CDR1 LNHDA and CDR2 SQIVND (reference sequence). The CDR3 consists of 14 residues. CDR3 amino acids: CASSPIGLNQPQHF. The DNA for the CDR3 is TGTGCCAGTAGTCCCATCGGGTTAAATCAGCCCCAGCATTTT. Full variable domain (missing parts from reference TRBV19 and TRBJ1-5): DGGITQSPKYLFRKEGQNVTLSCEQNLNHDAMYWYRQDPGQGLRLIYYSQIVNDFQKGDIAEGYSVSREKKESFPLTVTSAQKNPTAFYLCASSPIGLNQPQHFGDGTRLSIL.

This clone was found a few times. V gene TRBV7-2 combines with J gene TRBJ2-2, with 12 bases that match TRBD2. CDR1 and CDR2 (germline): SGHTA, FQGNSA. V was pared by 8 bases and J by 3 bases, with 10 bases of the junction left unmatched. CDR3 length: 17 amino acids. In DNA form, the CDR3 reads TGTGCCAGCCCTCCTACCCTAGCGGGGGGGTACACCGGGGAGCTGTTTTTT. This gives the protein CASPPTLAGGYTGELFF.

The gene calls are TRBV5-1 and TRBJ1-1; no definite D call. In germline, CDR1 is SGHRS, CDR2 YFSETQ. The CDR3 has 14 residues. V was cut by 0 bases and J by 0 bases, with 6 bases left in between. The CDR3 reads CASSLEAVNTEAFF. The CDR3 DNA is TGCGCCAGCAGCTTGGAGGCGGTGAACACTGAAGCTTTCTTT.

This clone has more than one count but fewer than ten. The chain has TRBV4-3 and TRBJ1-3; TRBD1 is a possible D gene (5 bases). The V gene's germline CDR1 is LGHNA and CDR2 YSLEER. With 3 bases removed from V and 4 bases from J, the gap between germline ends came to 13 bases. The CDR3 runs to 15 residues. DNA for the CDR3: TGCGCCAGCAGCCATGGTAAAGGGGACGGAAACACCATATATTTT. Encoded protein: CASSHGKGDGNTIYF.

The genes are TRBV12-3 or TRBV12-4 and TRBJ2-2; unclear D gene. Trimming took off 5 bases at V and 4 bases at J, with 8 bases between the two ends. The CDR3 covers 13 residues. The CDR3, as DNA: TGTGCCAGCAGTCCCCAGAGCACCGGGGAGCTGTTTTTT. Translation gives CASSPQSTGELFF.

This chain connects TRBV25-1 to TRBJ1-1; 8 bases map to TRBD1. CDR1 is MGHDK, CDR2 SYGVNS, per germline. The V and J ends lost 6 bases and 5 bases, in that order; junction bases with no gene match: 5. This CDR3 contains 13 residues. CDR3 nucleotides: TGTGCCAGCAGGCAGGGGGCTCGGACTGAAGCTTTCTTT. Residues: CASRQGARTEAFF.

CDR3 in DNA: TGTGCCAGCAGTTCTGCGGTCAGGAGTTATGGCTACACCTTC. This translates into CASSSAVRSYGYTF. The V gene is TRBV6-2 or TRBV6-3, the J gene TRBJ1-2; D unresolved. Trimming took 4 bases from V and 5 from J, leaving 14 bases between them. The CDR3 is 14 residues long. From germline, CDR1 is MNHEY and CDR2 SVGEGT.

Here the CDR3 DNA reads TGTGCCAGCGAACGGGACGGCTTTGGTAATTCACCCCTCCACTTT. It encodes CASERDGFGNSPLHF. The chain employs TRBV9 and TRBJ1-6, with a weak D call TRBD1 (5 bases). Trimming stripped 7 bases from V and 6 bases from J, with 17 bases between. From germline, CDR1 is SGDLS and CDR2 YYNGEE. This CDR3 has 15 amino acids.

The chain couples TRBV10-3 to TRBJ1-2; 10 bases align to TRBD1. CDR3 length: 15 residues. Looked up from germline, CDR1 is ENHRY and CDR2 is SYGVKD. Germline trimming cut 3 bases from V and 8 bases from J; bases unmatched to any gene: 9. CDR3 in DNA: TGTGCCATCAGTGATGAAAGACAGGGGGCGTTGGGCTACACCTTC. Translated: CAISDERQGALGYTF.